One sample yielded the 8 T cell receptor beta chains listed below, sequenced in a study of T cell changes during pregnancy in multiple sclerosis. Libraries were prepared by immunoSEQ multiplex PCR; TCRdb keeps only in-frame clonotypes and omits some of them. The sample lists tens of thousands of clones, about 88% occurring once. The sample was peripheral blood, taken before pregnancy. Every receptor here comes from a female donor with multiple sclerosis, enrolled in a pregnancy study.

This clone was recorded only once. V usage is TRBV30 and J usage is TRBJ1-2, with D hard to call. CDR1 and CDR2 from the germline V gene are GTSNPN and SVGIG (reference sequence). The CDR3 spans 13 residues. The ends were cut back, 3 bases at V and 5 bases at J, with 13 bases in the middle. The CDR3 region has the DNA TGTGCCTGGAGACCAGAAGGGAGATATGGCTACACCTTC. Its translation is CAWRPEGRYGYTF.

The J gene is TRBJ1-1, the V gene TRBV2, with D perhaps TRBD1 (5 bases). The CDR3 loop spans 15 amino acids. Germline V CDR1 and CDR2: SNHLY, FYNNEI. Trimming removed 2 bases from V and 1 base from J, with 11 bases in between. The CDR3 spells CASSETVTANTEAFF. DNA for the CDR3: TGTGCCAGCAGTGAAACTGTGACAGCGAACACTGAAGCTTTCTTT. Using reference TRBV2 and TRBJ1-1 for the parts outside the CDR3, the full variable domain is EPEVTQTPSHQVTQMGQEVILRCVPISNHLYFYWYRQILGQKVEFLVSFYNNEISEKSEIFDDQFSVERPDGSNFTLKIRSTKLEDSAMYFCASSETVTANTEAFFGQGTRLTVV.

The chain uses TRBV19 and TRBJ2-1, with 11 positions matching TRBD1. V lost 3 bases to trimming and J lost 6 bases; unmatched junction nucleotides: 4. Germline V gene data show CDR1 as LNHDA and CDR2 as SQIVND (reference sequence). CDR3 length equals 15 residues. CDR3 sequence reads: CASSIRDRGINEQFF. The CDR3 nucleotides read TGTGCCAGTAGTATTCGGGACAGGGGGATCAATGAGCAGTTCTTC.

The chain links TRBV5-1 to TRBJ2-1; 10 nucleotides match TRBD2. CDR3 length: 17 amino acids. Germline loops: CDR1 SGHRS, CDR2 YFSETQ. V shed 0 bases and J 12 bases; nucleotides not matched to a gene: 15. The CDR3: CASSLEGSLAGDDRQFF. CDR3 nucleotides: TGCGCCAGCAGCTTGGAAGGGAGCCTAGCGGGAGACGATCGGCAGTTCTTC.

V and J are TRBV4-3 and TRBJ2-7, with 7 bases identical to TRBD1. The CDR3 contains 14 residues. The J segment lost 1 base and the V segment lost 6 bases, leaving 6 bases of the junction unmatched. CDR1 LGHNA and CDR2 YSLEER come from the germline V gene. The CDR3 protein is CASRQGPESYEQYF. The CDR3 DNA reads as TGCGCCAGCAGACAGGGGCCGGAGTCCTACGAGCAGTACTTC.

This clone has only one observation. V and J are TRBV18 and TRBJ1-2; 9 bases agree with TRBD1. This CDR3 has 17 residues. From germline, CDR1 is KGHSH and CDR2 LQKENI. J lost 4 bases, V lost 1 base, and 10 bases had no gene match. The chain's CDR3 is CASSPLLTGGAGYGYTF. The CDR3 nucleotides are TGTGCCAGCTCACCACTACTTACAGGGGGCGCGGGCTATGGCTACACCTTC.

The chain combines TRBV2 with TRBJ1-6, with D maybe TRBD1 (5 bases). The V end lost 6 bases, the J end lost 9 bases, and 18 bases lay between the germline ends. The CDR3 covers 15 residues. Germline loops: CDR1 SNHLY, CDR2 FYNNEI. The DNA for the CDR3 is TGTGCCAGCAGCGATGAGCAGGGTCTTAGTTCACCCCTCCACTTT. Protein: CASSDEQGLSSPLHF.

The rearrangement links TRBV21-1 to TRBJ2-7; TRBD1, the table's D call, was not compared with the DNA. TRBV21-1 is noted as a pseudogene. The CDR3 runs 18 residues. CDR3 region: CASSKDRDSLPIDYEQYF. The DNA of the CDR3 is TGTGCCAGCAGCAAAGACCGGGACAGCCTCCCTATAGACTACGAGCAGTACTTC.